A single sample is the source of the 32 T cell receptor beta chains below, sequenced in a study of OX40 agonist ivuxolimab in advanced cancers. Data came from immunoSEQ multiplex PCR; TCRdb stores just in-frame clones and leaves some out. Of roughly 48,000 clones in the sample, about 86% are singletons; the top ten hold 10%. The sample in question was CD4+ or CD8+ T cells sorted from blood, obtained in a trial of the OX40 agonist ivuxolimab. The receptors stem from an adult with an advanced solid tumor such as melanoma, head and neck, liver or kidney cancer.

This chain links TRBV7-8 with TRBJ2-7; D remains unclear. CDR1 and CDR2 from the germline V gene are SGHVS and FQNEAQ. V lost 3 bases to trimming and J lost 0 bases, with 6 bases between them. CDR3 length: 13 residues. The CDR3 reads CASSFGSSYEQYF. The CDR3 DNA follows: TGTGCCAGCAGCTTTGGCTCCTCCTACGAGCAGTACTTC.

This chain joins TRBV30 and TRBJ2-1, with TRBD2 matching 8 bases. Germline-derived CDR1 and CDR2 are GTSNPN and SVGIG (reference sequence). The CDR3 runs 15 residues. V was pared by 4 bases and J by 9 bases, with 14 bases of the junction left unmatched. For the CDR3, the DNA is TGTGCCTGGAAGCGGGGAGCGGGAGAACGCGGTGAGCAGTTCTTC. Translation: CAWKRGAGERGEQFF.

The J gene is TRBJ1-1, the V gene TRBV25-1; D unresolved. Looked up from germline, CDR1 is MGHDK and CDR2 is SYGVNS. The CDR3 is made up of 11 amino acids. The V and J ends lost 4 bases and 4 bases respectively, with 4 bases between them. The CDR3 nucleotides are TGTGCCAGCAGTGGGACCACTGAAGCTTTCTTT. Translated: CASSGTTEAFF.

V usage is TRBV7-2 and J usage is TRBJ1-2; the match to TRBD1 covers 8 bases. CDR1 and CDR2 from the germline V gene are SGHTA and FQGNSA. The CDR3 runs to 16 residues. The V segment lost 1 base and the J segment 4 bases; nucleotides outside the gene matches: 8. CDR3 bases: TGTGCCAGCAGCTTAGGGTTCAGGGGGCCTACCTATGGCTACACCTTC. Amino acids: CASSLGFRGPTYGYTF.

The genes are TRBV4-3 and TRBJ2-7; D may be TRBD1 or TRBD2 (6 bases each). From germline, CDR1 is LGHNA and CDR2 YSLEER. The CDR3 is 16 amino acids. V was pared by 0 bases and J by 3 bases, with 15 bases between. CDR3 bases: TGCGCCAGCAGCCAAGATCGGGGGCAGCGGTTCTACGAGCAGTACTTC. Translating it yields CASSQDRGQRFYEQYF.

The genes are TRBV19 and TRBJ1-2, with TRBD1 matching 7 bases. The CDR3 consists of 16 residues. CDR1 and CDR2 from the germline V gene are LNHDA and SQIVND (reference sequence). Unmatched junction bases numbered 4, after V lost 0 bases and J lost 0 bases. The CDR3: CASSIEGGKANYGYTF. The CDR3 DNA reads TGTGCCAGTAGTATAGAAGGGGGCAAAGCTAACTATGGCTACACCTTC.

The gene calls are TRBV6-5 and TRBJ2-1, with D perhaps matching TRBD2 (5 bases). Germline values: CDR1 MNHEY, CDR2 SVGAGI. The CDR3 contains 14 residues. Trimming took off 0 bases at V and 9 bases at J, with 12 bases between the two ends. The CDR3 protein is CASSYSFGGREQFF. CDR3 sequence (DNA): TGTGCCAGCAGTTACTCGTTTGGCGGGCGTGAGCAGTTCTTC.

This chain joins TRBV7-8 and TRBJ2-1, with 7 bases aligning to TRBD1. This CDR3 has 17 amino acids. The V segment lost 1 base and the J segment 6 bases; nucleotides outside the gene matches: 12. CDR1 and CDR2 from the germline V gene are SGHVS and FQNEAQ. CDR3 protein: CASSLDSWRAGGNEQFF. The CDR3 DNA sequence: TGTGCCAGCAGCTTAGACTCTTGGCGGGCAGGGGGCAATGAGCAGTTCTTC. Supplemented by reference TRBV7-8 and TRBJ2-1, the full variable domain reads GAGVSQSPRYKVAKRGQDVALRCDPISGHVSLFWYQQALGQGPEFLTYFQNEAQLDKSGLPSDRFFAERPEGSVSTLKIQRTQQEDSAVYLCASSLDSWRAGGNEQFFGPGTRLTVL.

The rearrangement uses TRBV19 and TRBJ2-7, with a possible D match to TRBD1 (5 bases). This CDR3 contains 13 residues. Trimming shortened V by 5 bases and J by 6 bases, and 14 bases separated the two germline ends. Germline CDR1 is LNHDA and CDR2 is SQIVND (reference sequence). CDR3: CASSLQGHGEQYF. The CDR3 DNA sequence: TGTGCCAGTAGTCTCCAGGGTCACGGCGAGCAGTACTTC.

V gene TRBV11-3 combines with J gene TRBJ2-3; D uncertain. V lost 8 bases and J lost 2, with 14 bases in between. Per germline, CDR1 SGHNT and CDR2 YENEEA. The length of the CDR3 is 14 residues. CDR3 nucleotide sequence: TGTGCCAGCGGTCTCTTCGGCCCCACAGATACGCAGTATTTT. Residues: CASGLFGPTDTQYF.

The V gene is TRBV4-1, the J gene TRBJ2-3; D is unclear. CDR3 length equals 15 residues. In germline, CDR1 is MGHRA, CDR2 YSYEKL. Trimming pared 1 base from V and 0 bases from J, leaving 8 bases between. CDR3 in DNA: TGCGCCAGCAGCCAAGTTACAGCTAGCACAGATACGCAGTATTTT. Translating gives CASSQVTASTDTQYF.

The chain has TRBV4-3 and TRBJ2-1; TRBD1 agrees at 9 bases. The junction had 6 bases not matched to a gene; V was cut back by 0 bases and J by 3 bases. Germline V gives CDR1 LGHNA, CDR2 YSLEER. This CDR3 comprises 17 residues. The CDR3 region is CASSQERTGVNYNEQFF. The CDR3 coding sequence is TGCGCCAGCAGCCAAGAAAGGACAGGGGTCAACTACAATGAGCAGTTCTTC.

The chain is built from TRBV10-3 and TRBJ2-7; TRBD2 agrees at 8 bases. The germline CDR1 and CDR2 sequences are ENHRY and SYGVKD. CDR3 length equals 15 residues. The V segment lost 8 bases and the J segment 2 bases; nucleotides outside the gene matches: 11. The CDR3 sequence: CAIGEPGGTAYEQYF. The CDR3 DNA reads TGTGCCATCGGGGAACCGGGGGGGACCGCCTACGAGCAGTACTTC.

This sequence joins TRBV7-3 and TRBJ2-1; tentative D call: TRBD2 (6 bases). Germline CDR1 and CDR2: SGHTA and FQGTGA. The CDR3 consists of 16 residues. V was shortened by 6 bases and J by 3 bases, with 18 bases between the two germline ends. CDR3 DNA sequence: TGTGCCAGCAGTCGGACCGGGACTTTGGACTACAATGAGCAGTTCTTC. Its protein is CASSRTGTLDYNEQFF. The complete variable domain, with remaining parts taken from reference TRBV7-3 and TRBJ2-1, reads GAGVSQTPSNKVTEKGKYVELRCDPISGHTALYWYRQSLGQGPEFLIYFQGTGAADDSGLPNDRFFAVRPEGSVSTLKIQRTERGDSAVYLCASSRTGTLDYNEQFFGPGTRLTVL.

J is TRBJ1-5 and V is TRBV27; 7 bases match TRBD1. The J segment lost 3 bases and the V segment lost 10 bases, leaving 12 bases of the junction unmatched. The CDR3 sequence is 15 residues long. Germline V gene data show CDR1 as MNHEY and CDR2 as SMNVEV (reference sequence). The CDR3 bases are TGTGCCACCAAGACAGGGTGGTACGACAATCAGCCCCAGCATTTT. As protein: CATKTGWYDNQPQHF.

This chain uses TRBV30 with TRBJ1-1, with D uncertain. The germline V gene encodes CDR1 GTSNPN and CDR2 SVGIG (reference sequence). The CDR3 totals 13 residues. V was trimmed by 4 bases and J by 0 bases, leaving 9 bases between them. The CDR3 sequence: CAWIRWVNTEAFF. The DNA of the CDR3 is TGTGCCTGGATTCGGTGGGTGAACACTGAAGCTTTCTTT.

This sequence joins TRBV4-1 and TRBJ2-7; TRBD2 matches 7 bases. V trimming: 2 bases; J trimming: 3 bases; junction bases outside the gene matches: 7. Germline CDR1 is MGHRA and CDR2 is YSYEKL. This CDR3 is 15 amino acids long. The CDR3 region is CASSQTVAGVYEQYF. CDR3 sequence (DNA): TGCGCCAGCAGCCAAACAGTAGCGGGCGTCTACGAGCAGTACTTC.

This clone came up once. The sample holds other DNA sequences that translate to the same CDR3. The CDR3 reads CASSQEPPWGAYNEQFF. CDR3 nucleotides: TGTGCCAGCAGCCAAGAACCTCCGTGGGGAGCCTACAATGAGCAGTTCTTC. The rearrangement uses TRBV14 and TRBJ2-1; possible D gene TRBD2, 5 bases. The germline CDR1 and CDR2 sequences are SGHDN and FVKESK. CDR3 length equals 17 residues. With 0 bases removed from V and 2 bases from J, the gap between germline ends came to 14 bases. The full variable domain, with the rest looked up from reference TRBV14 and TRBJ2-1, is EAGVTQFPSHSVIEKGQTVTLRCDPISGHDNLYWYRRVMGKEIKFLLHFVKESKQDESGMPNNRFLAERTGGTYSTLKVQPAELEDSGVYFCASSQEPPWGAYNEQFFGPGTRLTVL.

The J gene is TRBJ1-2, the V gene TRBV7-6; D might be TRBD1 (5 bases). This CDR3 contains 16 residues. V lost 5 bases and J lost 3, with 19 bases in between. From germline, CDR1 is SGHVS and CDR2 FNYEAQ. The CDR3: CASSSTWGVLDYGYTF. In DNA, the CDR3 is TGTGCCAGCAGCAGTACATGGGGGGTTCTGGACTATGGCTACACCTTC.

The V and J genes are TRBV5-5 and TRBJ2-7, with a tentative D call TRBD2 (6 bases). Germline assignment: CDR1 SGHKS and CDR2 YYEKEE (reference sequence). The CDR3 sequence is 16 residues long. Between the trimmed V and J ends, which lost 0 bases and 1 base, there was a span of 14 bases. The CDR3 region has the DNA TGTGCCAGCAGCTTGGAGGCCCGGGACTCATCCTACGAGCAGTACTTC. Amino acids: CASSLEARDSSYEQYF.

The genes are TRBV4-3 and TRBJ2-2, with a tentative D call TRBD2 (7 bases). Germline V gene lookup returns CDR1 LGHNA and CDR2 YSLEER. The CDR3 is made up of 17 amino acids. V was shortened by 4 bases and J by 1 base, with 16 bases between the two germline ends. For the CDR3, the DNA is TGCGCCAGCAGCCTCCGGAGGGGGGGCGGGAACACCGGGGAGCTGTTTTTT. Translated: CASSLRRGGGNTGELFF.

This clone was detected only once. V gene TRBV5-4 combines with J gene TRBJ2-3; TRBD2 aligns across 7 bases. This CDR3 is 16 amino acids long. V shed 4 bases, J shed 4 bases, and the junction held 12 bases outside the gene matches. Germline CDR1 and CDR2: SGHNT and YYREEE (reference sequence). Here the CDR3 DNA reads TGTGCCAGCAGCGGAGCGGGGCCCGCCGGTCCAGATACGCAGTATTTT. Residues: CASSGAGPAGPDTQYF.

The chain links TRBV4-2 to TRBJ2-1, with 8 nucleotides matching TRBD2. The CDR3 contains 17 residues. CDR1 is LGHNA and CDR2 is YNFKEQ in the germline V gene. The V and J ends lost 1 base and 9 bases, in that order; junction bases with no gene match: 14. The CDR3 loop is CASSQVPTGGPEGEQFF. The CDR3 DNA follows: TGTGCCAGCAGCCAAGTTCCTACGGGAGGGCCTGAGGGTGAGCAGTTCTTC.

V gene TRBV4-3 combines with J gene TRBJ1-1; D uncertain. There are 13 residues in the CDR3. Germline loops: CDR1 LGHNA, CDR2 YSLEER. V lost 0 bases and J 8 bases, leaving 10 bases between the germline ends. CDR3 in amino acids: CASSQDRADEAFF. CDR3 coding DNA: TGCGCCAGCAGCCAAGATAGGGCAGACGAAGCTTTCTTT.

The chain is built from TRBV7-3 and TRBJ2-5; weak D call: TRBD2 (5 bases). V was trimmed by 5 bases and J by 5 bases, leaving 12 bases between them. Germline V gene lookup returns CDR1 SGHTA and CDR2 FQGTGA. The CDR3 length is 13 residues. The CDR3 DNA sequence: TGTGCCAGCAGCCCGCTGGGAGAGGAGACCCAGTACTTC. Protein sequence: CASSPLGEETQYF.

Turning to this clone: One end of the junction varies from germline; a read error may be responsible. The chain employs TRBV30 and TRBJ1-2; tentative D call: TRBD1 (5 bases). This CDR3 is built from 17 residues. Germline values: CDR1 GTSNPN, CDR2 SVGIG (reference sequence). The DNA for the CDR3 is TGTGCCTGTCTTGAGCGGTGGGGACCGCGATTAATGTATGGCCACACCTTC. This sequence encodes CACLERWGPRLMYGHTF.

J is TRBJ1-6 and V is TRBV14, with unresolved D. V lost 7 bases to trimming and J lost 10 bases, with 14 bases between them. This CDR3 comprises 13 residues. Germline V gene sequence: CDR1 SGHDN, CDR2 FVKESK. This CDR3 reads CASTLSGGSPLHF. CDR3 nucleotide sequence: TGTGCCAGCACCCTCTCAGGAGGGTCACCCCTCCACTTT.

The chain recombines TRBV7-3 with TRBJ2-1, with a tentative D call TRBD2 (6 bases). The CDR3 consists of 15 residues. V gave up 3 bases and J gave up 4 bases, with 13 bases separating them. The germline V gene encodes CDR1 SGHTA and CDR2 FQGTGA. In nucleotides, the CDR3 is TGTGCCAGCAGCTTGTCACTAGCAGTATACAATGAGCAGTTCTTC. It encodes CASSLSLAVYNEQFF.

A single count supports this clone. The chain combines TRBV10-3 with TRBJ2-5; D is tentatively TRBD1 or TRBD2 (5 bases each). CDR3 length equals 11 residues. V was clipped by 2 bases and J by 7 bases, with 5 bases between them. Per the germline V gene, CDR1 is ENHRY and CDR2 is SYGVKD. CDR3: CAISEGGTQYF. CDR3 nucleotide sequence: TGTGCCATCAGTGAGGGGGGGACCCAGTACTTC.

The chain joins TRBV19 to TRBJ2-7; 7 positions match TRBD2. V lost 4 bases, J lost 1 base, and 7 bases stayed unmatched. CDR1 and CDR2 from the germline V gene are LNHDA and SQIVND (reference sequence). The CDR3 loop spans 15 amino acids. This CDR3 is CASSSLSGPSYEQYF. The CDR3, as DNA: TGTGCCAGTAGTAGTCTTAGCGGGCCGTCCTACGAGCAGTACTTC.

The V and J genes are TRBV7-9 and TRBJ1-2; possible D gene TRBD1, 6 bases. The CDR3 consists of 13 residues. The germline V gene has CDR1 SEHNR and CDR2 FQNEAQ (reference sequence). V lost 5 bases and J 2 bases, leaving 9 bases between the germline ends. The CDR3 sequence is CASSPTGNYGYTF. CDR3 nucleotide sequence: TGTGCCAGCAGCCCCACAGGGAACTATGGCTACACCTTC.

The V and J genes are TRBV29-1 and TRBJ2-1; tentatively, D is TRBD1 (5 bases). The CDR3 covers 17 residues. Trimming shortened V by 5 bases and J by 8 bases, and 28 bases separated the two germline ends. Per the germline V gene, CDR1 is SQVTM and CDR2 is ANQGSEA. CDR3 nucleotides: TGCAGCGTTCTGGCCCGCGGTGGAGACAGATATCCCGATGAGCAGTTCTTC. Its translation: CSVLARGGDRYPDEQFF.